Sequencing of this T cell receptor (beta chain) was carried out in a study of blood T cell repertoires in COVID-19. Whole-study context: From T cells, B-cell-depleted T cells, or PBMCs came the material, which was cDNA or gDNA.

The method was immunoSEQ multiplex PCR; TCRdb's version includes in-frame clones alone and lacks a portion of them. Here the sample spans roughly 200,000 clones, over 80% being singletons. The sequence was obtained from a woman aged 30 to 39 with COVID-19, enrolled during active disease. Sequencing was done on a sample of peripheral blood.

CDR3 region: CASSLSGIGNQPQHF. CDR3 sequence (DNA): TGTGCCAGCAGTTTATCCGGGATAGGCAATCAGCCCCAGCATTTT. V usage is TRBV6-2 or TRBV6-3 and J usage is TRBJ1-5; D is ambiguous. V lost 4 bases and J lost 2, with 12 bases in between. The germline gives CDR1 MNHEY, CDR2 SVGEGT. The CDR3 consists of 15 residues.